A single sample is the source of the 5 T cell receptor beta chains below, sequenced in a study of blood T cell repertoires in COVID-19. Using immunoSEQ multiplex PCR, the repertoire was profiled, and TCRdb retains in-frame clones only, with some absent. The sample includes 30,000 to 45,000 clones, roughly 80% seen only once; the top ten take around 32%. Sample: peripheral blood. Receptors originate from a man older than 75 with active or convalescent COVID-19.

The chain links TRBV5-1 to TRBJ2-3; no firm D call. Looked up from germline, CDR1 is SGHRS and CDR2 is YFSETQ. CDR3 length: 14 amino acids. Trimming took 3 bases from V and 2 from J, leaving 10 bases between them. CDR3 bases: TGCGCCAGCAGCTCCTCGACTCCCACAGATACGCAGTATTTT. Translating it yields CASSSSTPTDTQYF.

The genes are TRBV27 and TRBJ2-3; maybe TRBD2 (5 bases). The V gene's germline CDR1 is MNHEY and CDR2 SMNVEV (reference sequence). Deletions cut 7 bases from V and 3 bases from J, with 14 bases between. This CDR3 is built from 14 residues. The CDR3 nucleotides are TGTGCCAGCAATGAGGGCCGATATACAGATACGCAGTATTTT. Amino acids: CASNEGRYTDTQYF.

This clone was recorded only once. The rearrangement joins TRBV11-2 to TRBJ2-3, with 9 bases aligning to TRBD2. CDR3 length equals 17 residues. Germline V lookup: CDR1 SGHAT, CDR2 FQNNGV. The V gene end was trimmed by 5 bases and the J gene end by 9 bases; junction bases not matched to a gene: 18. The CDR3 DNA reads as TGTGCCAGCAGCCTCAAAGGCCCAGCGGGAGGCGGAGTAACGCAGTATTTT. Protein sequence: CASSLKGPAGGGVTQYF.

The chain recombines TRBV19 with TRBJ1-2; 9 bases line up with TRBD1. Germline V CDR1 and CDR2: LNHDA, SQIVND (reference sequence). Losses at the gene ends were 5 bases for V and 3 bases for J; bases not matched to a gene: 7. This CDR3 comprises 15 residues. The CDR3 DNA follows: TGTGCCAGTAGTTCACAGGGGGCGCAGGACTATGGCTACACCTTC. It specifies CASSSQGAQDYGYTF. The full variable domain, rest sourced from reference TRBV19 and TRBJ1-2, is DGGITQSPKYLFRKEGQNVTLSCEQNLNHDAMYWYRQDPGQGLRLIYYSQIVNDFQKGDIAEGYSVSREKKESFPLTVTSAQKNPTAFYLCASSSQGAQDYGYTFGSGTRLTVV.

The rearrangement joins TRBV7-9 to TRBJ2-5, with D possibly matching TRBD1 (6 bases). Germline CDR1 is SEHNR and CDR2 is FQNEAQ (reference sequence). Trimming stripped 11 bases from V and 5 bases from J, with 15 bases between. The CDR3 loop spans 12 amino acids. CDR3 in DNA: TGTGCCGGTCAGGGGTTGATGGAGACCCAGTACTTC. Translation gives CAGQGLMETQYF.